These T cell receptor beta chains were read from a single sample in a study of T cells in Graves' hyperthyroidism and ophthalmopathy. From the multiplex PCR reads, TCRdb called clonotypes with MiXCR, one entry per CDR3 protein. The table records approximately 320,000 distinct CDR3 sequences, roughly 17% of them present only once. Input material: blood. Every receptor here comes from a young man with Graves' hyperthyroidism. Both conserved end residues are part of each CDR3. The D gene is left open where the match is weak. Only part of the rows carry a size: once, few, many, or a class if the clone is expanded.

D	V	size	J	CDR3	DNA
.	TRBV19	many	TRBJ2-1	CASSITPPSNEQFF	TGTGCCAGTAGTATCACGCCGCCGAGCAATGAGCAGTTCTTC
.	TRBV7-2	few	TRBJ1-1	CASSSEAFF	TGTGCCAGCAGCTCGGAAGCTTTCTTT
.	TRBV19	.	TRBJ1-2	CASSRKGRDGYTF	TGTGCCAGTAGTAGAAAGGGTAGGGACGGCTACACCTTC
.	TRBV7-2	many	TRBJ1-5	CASSLNGQVSNQPQHF	TGTGCCAGCAGCTTGAATGGACAAGTTAGCAATCAGCCCCAGCATTTT
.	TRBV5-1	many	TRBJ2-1	CASSLGQGGDEQFF	TGCGCCAGCAGCTTGGGGCAGGGTGGCGATGAGCAGTTCTTC
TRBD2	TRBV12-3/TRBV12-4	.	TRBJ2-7	CASRSREGAYEQYF	TGTGCCAGCAGATCTCGGGAGGGCGCCTACGAGCAGTACTTC
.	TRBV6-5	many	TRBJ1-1	CASSYSGVIARTEAFF	TGTGCCAGCAGTTACTCCGGGGTCATAGCTCGGACTGAAGCTTTCTTT
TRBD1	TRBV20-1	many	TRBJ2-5	CSVGDRTQETQYF	TGCAGTGTAGGGGACAGGACGCAAGAGACCCAGTACTTC
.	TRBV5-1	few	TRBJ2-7	CASSLAGESYEQYF	TGCGCCAGCAGCTTGGCAGGAGAGTCCTACGAGCAGTACTTC
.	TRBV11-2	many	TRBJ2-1	CASGSGESSYNEQFF	TGTGCCAGCGGCTCCGGGGAGAGCTCCTACAATGAGCAGTTCTTC
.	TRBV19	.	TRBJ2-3	CASSILAPSTDTQYF	TGTGCCAGTAGTATTTTAGCTCCCAGCACAGATACGCAGTATTTT
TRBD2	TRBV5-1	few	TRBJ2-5	CASSLAGGMSKETQYF	TGCGCCAGCAGCTTAGCGGGAGGGATGTCAAAAGAGACCCAGTACTTC
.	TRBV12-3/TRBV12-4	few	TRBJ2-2	CASSTRESGGELFF	TGTGCCAGCAGTACCCGGGAGTCGGGCGGGGAGCTGTTTTTT
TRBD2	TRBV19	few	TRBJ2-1	CASSILGLAGPRNEQFF	TGTGCCAGTAGTATATTGGGACTAGCGGGACCACGGAATGAGCAGTTCTTC
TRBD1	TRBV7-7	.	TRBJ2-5	CASSRDRGIAETQYF	TGTGCTAGCAGCCGGGACAGGGGTATCGCAGAGACCCAGTACTTC
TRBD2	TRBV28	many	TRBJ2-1	CASSLLAGDDEQFF	TGTGCCAGCAGTTTGCTAGCGGGAGACGATGAGCAGTTCTTC